This TCR beta chain was sequenced in a study of T cells in localized non-small cell lung cancer (dated by TCRdb to the early 2020s). Notes on the research overall: T cell repertoires of 236 early-stage NSCLC patients were analyzed, with tumors being compared against uninvolved tumor-adjacent lungs. The cohort comprised 236 treatment-naïve NSCLC patients with resected, localized lung tumors. Of the NSCLC patients, roughly 130 were male and around 99 were female, and the mean age was about 69 years.

At diagnosis, tumor, uninvolved tumor-adjacent lung and peripheral blood were collected and then preserved as a mix of FFPE and fresh-frozen material. For TCR repertoire profiling, the blood samples were analyzed as peripheral blood mononuclear cells. A remark on this clone: Its antigen is still unknown. The record has no base qualities; no much larger clone is one base away.

TCR beta CDR3 regions were sequenced from DNA using the immunoSEQ Assay. For the original study's pipeline: To compute T cell density, TCR beta template counts were normalized to usable DNA, which was estimated by amplifying housekeeping genes. Using the preseqR package, richness was estimated by extrapolating to 120,000 templates for tissue samples and 400,000 templates for PBMC samples. Clonality was defined by subtracting Pielou's evenness from one. Tissue-enriched TCRs were identified through differential abundance testing performed on productive amino-acid clonotypes, with a minimum total count of 5 and an alpha of 0.1. The Jaccard Index and the Morisita Overlap Index were used to measure how much the repertoires overlapped between compartments. GLIPH grouped TCR beta CDR3s together with public tetramer-defined viral CDR3s, and a viral motif had to include at least three viral sequences and also show V-gene enrichment. In its TCRdb copy, this immuneACCESS table keeps in-frame sequences only and misses some clones. Where compared with another copy, unresolved V genes explain less than half of these, and the others have no known cause. That table furnishes V, J and clone size, whereas the DNA furnished D and trimming. The sample profile shows around 64,000 clones; roughly four fifths of them were found once. The ten largest account for roughly 4.5% of the sample.

CDR1 and CDR2 were assigned from the germline V gene as SGHRS and YFSETQ. The CDR3 starts with the cysteine, ends with the phenylalanine, and has 15 residues. The read is trimmed to its CDR3 DNA, 45 bases read in frame from base 1. Relative to germline, V is 0 bases shorter and J is 3 bases shorter, with 12 bases between their ends. Broader findings and caveats from the paper: Uninvolved tumor-adjacent lung showed the highest T cell clonality, higher than tumor, which suggests more focused antigenic responses in the uninvolved tumor-adjacent lung. Longer overall survival was associated with higher blood T cell density, whereas shorter survival was associated with higher adjacent-lung clonality. Multi-region tumor sequencing was not performed, so intratumor heterogeneity could not be excluded. Because the study design was exploratory, TCR variables were selected using unadjusted p-values without false-discovery rate correction. Of the top 100 tumor clones, a median of 57 were detected in paired uninvolved adjacent lung; approximately 30 were also among that lung's top 100.

The sequence joins TRBV5-1 to TRBJ2-5; TRBD1 might be the D gene, on 5 matching bases. This TCR was sampled from a man aged 35 to 70 with stage II lung adenocarcinoma. The input for sequencing was PBMCs, taken before any cancer treatment. CDR3 region: CASSLGTTGKETQYF. The nucleotides are TGCGCCAGCAGCTTGGGTACTACAGGAAAAGAGACCCAGTACTTC.